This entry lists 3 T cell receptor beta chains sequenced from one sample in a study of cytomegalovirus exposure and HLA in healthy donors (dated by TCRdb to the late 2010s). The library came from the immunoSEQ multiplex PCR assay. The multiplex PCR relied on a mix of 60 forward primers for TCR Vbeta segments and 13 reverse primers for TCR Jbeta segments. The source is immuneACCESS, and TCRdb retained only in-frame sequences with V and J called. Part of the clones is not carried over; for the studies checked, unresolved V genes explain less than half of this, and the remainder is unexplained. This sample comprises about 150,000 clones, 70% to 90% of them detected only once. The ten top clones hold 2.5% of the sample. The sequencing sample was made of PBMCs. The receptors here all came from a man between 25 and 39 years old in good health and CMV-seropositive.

The DNA of the CDR3 is TGCGCCAGCAGCTTGGGAGGCGGGAGTCCAGATACGCAGTATTTT. Protein: CASSLGGGSPDTQYF. The chain recombines TRBV5-1 with TRBJ2-3, with 7 bases aligning to TRBD2. The CDR3 is 15 amino acids. The germline CDR1 and CDR2 sequences are SGHRS and YFSETQ. The ends lost 0 bases at V and 4 bases at J; junction bases unmatched: 5.

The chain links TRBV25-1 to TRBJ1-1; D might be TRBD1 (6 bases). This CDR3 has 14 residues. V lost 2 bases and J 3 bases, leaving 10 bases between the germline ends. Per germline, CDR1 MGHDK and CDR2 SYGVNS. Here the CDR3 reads CASSEGGADTEAFF. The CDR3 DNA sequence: TGTGCCAGCAGTGAAGGGGGGGCGGACACTGAAGCTTTCTTT.

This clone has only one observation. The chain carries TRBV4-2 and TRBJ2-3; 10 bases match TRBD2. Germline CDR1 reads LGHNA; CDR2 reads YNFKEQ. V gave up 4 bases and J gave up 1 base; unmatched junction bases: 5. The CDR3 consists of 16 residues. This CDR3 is CASSPGGTSGTDTQYF. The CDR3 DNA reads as TGTGCCAGCAGCCCCGGCGGGACTAGCGGCACAGATACGCAGTATTTT.